This is a list of T cell receptor beta chains from one sample in a study of tumor and adjacent non-tumor tissue in lung cancer. One entry per CDR3 protein, called by TCRdb with MiXCR from the multiplex PCR reads. The sample contains about 110,000 distinct CDR3 sequences, about 75% of which appear only once. The specimen sequenced was lung tumor tissue. The source is a woman in her sixties or seventies with non-small cell lung cancer. Both conserved end residues are part of each CDR3. The D gene is left open where the match is weak. Clone size is shown for a subset of rows, as once, few, many or a class of expanded clone.

V: TRBV5-4; D: TRBD1; size: .; J: TRBJ2-5; DNA: TGTGCCAGCAGCTTTCTACAGGGGATAGGAGATGAGACCCAGTACTTC; CDR3: CASSFLQGIGDETQYF
V: TRBV11-2; D: .; size: .; J: TRBJ2-3; DNA: TGTGCCGGCAGCGCCACCGTGATGGCCACAGGTACGCAGTATTTT; CDR3: CAGSATVMATGTQYF
V: TRBV4-3; D: .; size: many; J: TRBJ2-2; DNA: TGCGCCAGCAGCCGAGAGAGGACCGGGGAGCTGTTTTTT; CDR3: CASSRERTGELFF
V: TRBV4-1; D: .; size: .; J: TRBJ2-5; DNA: TGCACCAGCAGCCAAGAGAGGAGCGAGGGACAAGAGACCCAGTACTTC; CDR3: CTSSQERSEGQETQYF
V: TRBV20-1; D: .; size: many; J: TRBJ2-1; DNA: TGCAGTGCCCTGCTCTACAATGAGCAGTTCTTC; CDR3: CSALLYNEQFF
V: TRBV6-2/TRBV6-3; D: .; size: .; J: TRBJ2-1; DNA: TGTGCCAGAAGACCCGGGGGAGCCTCCTACAATGATCAGTTCTTC; CDR3: CARRPGGASYNDQFF
V: TRBV12-3/TRBV12-4; D: TRBD1; size: .; J: TRBJ2-3; DNA: TGTATCAGCAGTTCAACCAGGACAGGGGCGACAGATACGCAGTATTTT; CDR3: CISSSTRTGATDTQYF
V: TRBV11-3; D: .; size: .; J: TRBJ1-5; DNA: TGTGCCAGCGCCGGGGATTCTTCGTCAGCCCTAGCATTT; CDR3: CASAGDSSSALAF
V: TRBV20-1; D: .; size: .; J: TRBJ2-2; DNA: TGCACTGCTAGATCGAACGCCGGGAAGCTGTTTTTT; CDR3: CTARSNAGKLFF
V: TRBV20-1; D: TRBD2; size: .; J: TRBJ2-3; DNA: TGCAGTGCTGGTACGGGTCTAGCGGGGGCAAACTTCGGGAGTACGCAGTATTTT; CDR3: CSAGTGLAGANFGSTQYF
V: TRBV10-1; D: TRBD2; size: .; J: TRBJ2-3; DNA: TGCGCCAGCAGTGACTCCGCTAGCGGGAGGAACGGGGATAATCAGTATTTT; CDR3: CASSDSASGRNGDNQYF
V: TRBV12-3/TRBV12-4; D: TRBD2; size: .; J: TRBJ2-7; DNA: TGTGCCAGCCTGGGGGGGGAATCCTACAAGCAGTACTTC; CDR3: CASLGGESYKQYF
V: TRBV29-1; D: .; size: .; J: TRBJ2-1; DNA: TGCAGTGTTGGCCATATGGCGGGTGAGCAGTTCTTC; CDR3: CSVGHMAGEQFF
V: TRBV6-1; D: TRBD1; size: .; J: TRBJ1-3; DNA: TGTACCAGCAGTCCACCGACAGGGAGGTCTGGAAACACCATATATTTT; CDR3: CTSSPPTGRSGNTIYF
V: TRBV5-1; D: .; size: .; J: TRBJ2-3; DNA: TGCGCCAGCAGCCTAGGACGGCCTAGCAAAGATACGCAGTATTTT; CDR3: CASSLGRPSKDTQYF
V: TRBV4-2; D: TRBD2; size: .; J: TRBJ2-5; DNA: TGTGTCAGCAGCCAAACCCTACTAGCGGGGGGAAAAGAGACCCAGTACTTC; CDR3: CVSSQTLLAGGKETQYF
V: TRBV4-1; D: .; size: .; J: TRBJ2-5; DNA: TGCACCAGCAGTCAAGATCGCGGTACAGTGGAGATCCAGTACTTC; CDR3: CTSSQDRGTVEIQYF
V: TRBV20-1; D: .; size: many; J: TRBJ2-7; DNA: TGCAGTGCGGGGCCCCCGGACGAGCAGTACTTC; CDR3: CSAGPPDEQYF
V: TRBV20-1; D: .; size: .; J: TRBJ2-3; DNA: TGCAGTACTACATCCCCTTGGGATGCAGATACGCAGTATTTT; CDR3: CSTTSPWDADTQYF
V: TRBV20-1; D: .; size: many; J: TRBJ1-1; DNA: TGCAGTGCTAGAGTTCGGGAGGGGTCCACTGAAGCTTTCTTT; CDR3: CSARVREGSTEAFF
V: TRBV12-3/TRBV12-4; D: TRBD2; size: .; J: TRBJ2-1; DNA: TGTGCCAGCAGTTTATTCAGGGTTAGCGGGATCTATGAGCAGTTCTTC; CDR3: CASSLFRVSGIYEQFF
V: TRBV4-2; D: .; size: .; J: TRBJ1-5; DNA: TGTGTCATCAGCCAAGTAAGTCTAGACGCCACAGATACGCAGCATTTT; CDR3: CVISQVSLDATDTQHF